This note documents a single TCR beta chain sequence. The antigen this receptor binds is unknown. Per-base qualities were not stored, and no clone one base away is much larger. TCRdb records Illumina NovaSeq 6000 as the sequencer. TCRalpha and TCRbeta cDNA libraries were constructed by 5'RACE with constant-segment primers, with sample barcodes and unique molecular identifiers being introduced. RNA was extracted from every sample with Trizol reagent. Libraries were amplified in two PCR steps, with a second sample barcode and Illumina TruSeq adapters added in the second step. The libraries were sequenced on an Illumina NovaSeq using 2 x 150 bp paired-end reads. The authors' pipeline ran thus. Reads were demultiplexed and collapsed into UMI-guided consensus sequences with migec v1.2.7. Using mixcr v2.1.11, UMI consensuses were aligned to TRA and TRB V and J templates and then assembled into clonotypes. Clonotypes were classified as expanded or contracted when called significant by both edgeR and NoisET, with noise models trained on biological replicates. For edgeR calls, a false discovery rate-adjusted p below 0.01 and a log2 fold-change threshold of 1 were applied. As an exploratory analysis of dynamics, max-normalized trajectories of the 1000 most abundant clonotypes were examined with PCA combined with hierarchical clustering. Each responding clone was given a CD4 or CD8 phenotype based on the CD4+ and CD8+ repertoires, which had been sequenced separately. The raw public reads went through TCRdb reprocessing: fastp at Q25, MiXCR clone calling, in-frame beta chains kept. Rows matching on CDR3 protein sequence are summarized as one entry with the most common DNA and genes. TCRdb, not the authors, supplied the V and J calls. This sample holds 150,000 or so distinct CDR3 sequences; 20% to 25% were observed only once. About 24% of the sample is in the top ten clones.

Ficoll-Paque density gradient centrifugation was used to isolate PBMCs. The data originate from a study of T-cell memory formation after mild COVID-19 (dated by TCRdb to the early 2020s). Notes on the research overall: TCR sequence clusters from the two donors were largely donor specific. In a couple of donors, T-cell clones that expanded and contracted after mild COVID-19 were followed by sequencing TCRalpha and TCRbeta repertoires longitudinally. The cohort comprised two young, previously healthy adult volunteers, one female and one male.

Spanning cysteine to phenylalanine, the CDR3 consists of 11 amino acids. Only CDR3 DNA is held: 33 bases, read in frame from base 1. The CDR1 and CDR2 encoded by the germline V gene are SGHVS and FNYEAQ. V and J are trimmed by 4 bases and 10 bases, and the gene matches miss 0 bases of the junction. The investigation overall reported the following: Some responding clones were detected in pre-infection memory, which suggested that pre-existing cross-reactive memory T cells had joined the SARS-CoV-2 response. SARS-CoV-2 specificity was not confirmed for the second-wave clones peaking on day 37. Contracting CD4+ clones were located mainly in the CM and EM memory subsets, whereas CD8+ clones were found to be enriched in EMRA. Clones contracting from day 15 to 85 had balanced CD4/CD8 phenotypes, while a second wave expanding from day 15 to 37 was biased towards CD4+. The study included only a couple of mild cases, and larger cohorts that include severe cases with pre-infection samples were judged to be necessary.

The TCR sequence derives from an adult woman who had mild COVID-19 (a few samples of this study predate the infection). The sample titles of this study are shuffled in the database, so cell type and time point are left out; the donor was told from shared clones. The sample consisted of PBMCs or a T cell subset sorted from them (not recorded which). The sequence joins TRBV7-6 to TRBJ2-1, with 8 central nucleotides matching TRBD2. The bases read TGTGCCAGCAGCTCTAGCGGGGAGCAGTTCTTC. Translation gives CASSSSGEQFF.